This T cell receptor beta chain derives from a study of early T cells in non-severe SARS-CoV-2 infection. Study as a whole: From unsorted whole blood, bulk RNA was sequenced, and the chains remained unpaired.

This clonotype came up many times. Unique molecular identifier tags were affixed to discrete cDNA molecules. TCRdb itself ran the 5' RACE reads through MiXCR, one entry per CDR3 protein. Of roughly 60,000 distinct CDR3 sequences in the sample, about 6.1% are singletons; the top ten hold 5.5% to 7.5%. The CDR3 contains 15 residues. Trimming took 5 bases from V and 5 from J; bases not matched to a gene: 8. Germline values: CDR1 SGHVS, CDR2 FQNEAQ. The chain employs TRBV7-8 and TRBJ2-7; 11 nucleotides agree with TRBD1. This clonotype was obtained from an adult who was a healthcare worker with PCR-confirmed SARS-CoV-2 infection or an uninfected control (not recorded which). The source was whole blood, collected at baseline. CDR3 sequence (DNA): TGTGCCAGCAGCCCGACCCCGGACAGGGGGCACGAGCAGTACTTC. It encodes CASSPTPDRGHEQYF.